This T cell receptor beta chain was obtained from a study of neurological immune-mediated disorders. This clonotype was recorded at least ten times. Time point specified: longitudinal time-point 3. The unsorted libraries originated from 2 million PBMCs kept at -80 C. MiXCR, run by TCRdb on the 5' RACE reads, gives a single entry per CDR3 protein. The sample shows some 43,000 distinct CDR3 sequences, 9.5% to 15% of them seen only once. The sequencing input was PBMCs. This clonotype was sampled from a male donor with HTLV-1-associated myelopathy (HAM/TSP).

The CDR3 DNA sequence: TGTGCCAGCAGTTACTCGCCCAGGGAGGGTGGCTACACCTTC. Its translation: CASSYSPREGGYTF. The gene calls are TRBV6-5 and TRBJ1-2, with D possibly TRBD1 on 5 matching bases. The CDR3 length is 14 residues. V lost 0 bases and J lost 7, with 12 bases in between. Germline-derived CDR1 and CDR2 are MNHEY and SVGAGI.